This T cell receptor beta chain was identified during a study of blood T cell repertoires in COVID-19. Whole-study context: Donors in the United States, Italy and Spain gave samples during acute or convalescent COVID-19. T cells, B-cell-depleted T cells, or PBMCs provided the cDNA or gDNA that served as material.

V lost 6 bases and J lost 8, with 11 bases in between. The CDR3 is made up of 11 amino acids. CDR1 is SGHTS, CDR2 YDEGEE, per germline. Authors' methods: Estimated nucleated cell counts came from reference gene primer amplification. TCRdb's copy holds only in-frame clones and misses some; the assay was immunoSEQ multiplex PCR. That table gives V, J and clone size, and the DNA gave D and trimming. This sample has over 600,000 clones; 90% occur once, and the top ten carry roughly 0.26%. J is TRBJ1-2 and V is TRBV5-8; D unclear. Specimen: peripheral blood. This sequence originates from a woman in her late teens or twenties with acute or convalescent COVID-19. CDR3 sequence (DNA): TGTGCCAGCAACCGGTTGTACGGCTACACCTTC. Translated, it gives CASNRLYGYTF.